This TCR beta chain stems from a study of blood T cell repertoires in COVID-19. For the study at large: Specimens from acute and convalescent COVID-19 originated in the United States, Italy and Spain. Sample material is recorded as cDNA or gDNA derived from T cells, B-cell-depleted T cells, or PBMCs.

Authors' methods: By means of reference gene primer amplification, nucleated cell counts were estimated. Assay used: immunoSEQ multiplex PCR; TCRdb lists only in-frame clones, some missing. From that table come the V and J calls and clone size; the DNA was used to work out D and trimming. The data contain 99,000 or so clones, 85% to 90% of them seen just once; the ten biggest clones take up 4.5% to 6%. Germline lookup yields CDR1 MNHEY and CDR2 SVGAGI. Trimming took 3 bases from V and 9 from J, leaving 9 bases between them. The CDR3 length is 12 residues. This receptor was obtained from a human donor in a cohort sampled during active COVID-19. The sample comprised peripheral blood. V is TRBV6-5 and J is TRBJ2-1; D might be TRBD2 (6 bases). In DNA, the CDR3 is TGTGCCAGCAGTTATTTGGGGGGTGAGCAGTTCTTC. Protein product: CASSYLGGEQFF.